This entry is about one TCR beta chain. This sample is part of a study of cytomegalovirus exposure and HLA in healthy donors. V was clipped by 5 bases and J by 5 bases; unmatched bases: 5. The CDR3 loop spans 14 amino acids. Germline V CDR1 and CDR2: SEHNR, FQNEAQ (reference sequence). Amplification used 60 Vbeta primers and 13 Jbeta primers. Produced via immunoSEQ multiplex PCR; TCRdb's table is partial and in-frame only. Altogether roughly 120,000 clones are present, around 77% being singletons, with the ten largest covering around 13%. The V gene is TRBV7-9, the J gene TRBJ2-5, with TRBD1 identical over 10 bases. Source material: PBMCs. The origin of this receptor is a middle-aged woman in good health and CMV-seropositive. The chain's CDR3 is CASSPGQGKETQYF. In DNA form, the CDR3 reads TGTGCCAGCAGCCCGGGACAGGGGAAGGAGACCCAGTACTTC. The full variable domain, with the rest looked up from reference TRBV7-9 and TRBJ2-5, is DTGVSQNPRHKITKRGQNVTFRCDPISEHNRLYWYRQTLGQGPEFLTYFQNEAQLEKSRLLSDRFSAERPKGSFSTLEIQRTEQGDSAMYLCASSPGQGKETQYFGPGTRLLVL.